This TCR beta chain originates from a study of shared T cell receptors in the human thymus. This CDR3 region has 14 residues. CDR1 and CDR2 from the germline V gene are MDHEN and SYDVKM. The V end was cut by 5 bases, the J end by 8 bases, with 15 bases between. The protocol was immunoSEQ multiplex PCR, while the TCRdb copy is restricted to in-frame clones and leaves out a portion. The sample contains 700,000 or so clones, approximately 85% of which appear only once. The sample was also linked to a second study, of human thymus T cells. That work states: The study used thymus tissue resected during corrective heart surgery.

This TCR was recovered from a girl less than two years old with a congenital heart defect. What was sequenced was thymocytes. This chain uses TRBV28 with TRBJ1-4; no reliable D call. CDR3 amino acids: CASSPAGLNEKLFF. DNA of the CDR3: TGTGCCAGCAGTCCCGCGGGCTTGAACGAAAAACTGTTTTTT.